This TCR beta chain is drawn from a study of blood T cell repertoires in COVID-19. At the level of the study: Acute and convalescent COVID-19 samples came from the United States, Italy and Spain. T cells, B-cell-depleted T cells, or PBMCs provided the cDNA or gDNA that served as material.

Clones were read by immunoSEQ multiplex PCR, and TCRdb kept only the in-frame ones, dropping some. Of about 430,000 clones in the sample, roughly 90% were seen once. Ages ranged from about 18 to 89 years, with residence in approximately 25 US areas. Within 2 weeks before study entry, exposed participants met a COVID-19 case. Germline loops: CDR1 SNHLY, CDR2 FYNNEI. The CDR3 consists of 15 residues. V was pared by 4 bases and J by 1 base, with 5 bases of the junction left unmatched. This clone was seen just once. The genes are TRBV2 and TRBJ2-3; TRBD1 matches 7 bases. Sequencing was carried out using PBMCs or T cells enriched from blood (not recorded which). The clonotype comes from a young woman who had been exposed to COVID-19. The CDR3 spells CASSAGGRRTDTQYF. As DNA, the CDR3 is TGTGCCAGCAGTGCAGGGGGTCGCCGCACAGATACGCAGTATTTT.